Below, 22 T cell receptor beta chains from the same sample are listed, as sequenced in a study of cytomegalovirus exposure and HLA in healthy donors. Researchers ran the PCR with 60 Vbeta and 13 Jbeta primers. The table came from immunoSEQ multiplex PCR; TCRdb's copy has only in-frame clones and leaves some out. The data contain roughly 80,000 clones, more than 80% of them singletons. Sequencing was done on a sample of PBMCs. The receptor set was obtained from a woman aged 25 to 39 in good health and CMV-seronegative.

This clone was detected only a few times. The genes are TRBV7-9 and TRBJ2-3; D call uncertain. The CDR3 is 14 residues long. Trimming stripped 5 bases from V and 2 bases from J, with 11 bases between. Germline CDR1 reads SEHNR; CDR2 reads FQNEAQ (reference sequence). The CDR3 sequence is CASSISGPTDTQYF. The CDR3 DNA reads as TGTGCCAGCAGCATCTCGGGTCCCACAGATACGCAGTATTTT.

The rearrangement uses TRBV5-1 and TRBJ2-7; no reliable D call. The CDR3 runs to 13 residues. Deletions cut 0 bases from V and 2 bases from J, with 6 bases between. From germline, CDR1 is SGHRS and CDR2 YFSETQ. CDR3 loop: CASSLESPYEQYF. For the CDR3, the DNA is TGCGCCAGCAGCTTGGAGAGCCCCTACGAGCAGTACTTC.

The sample holds a few counts of this clone. This chain uses TRBV11-2 with TRBJ2-1, with 8 bases lining up with TRBD1. CDR1 is SGHAT and CDR2 is FQNNGV in the germline V gene. Losses at the gene ends were 6 bases for V and 5 bases for J; bases not matched to a gene: 9. The CDR3 is made up of 15 amino acids. This CDR3 reads CASRTYRGVDNEQFF. The CDR3 nucleotides are TGTGCCAGCAGGACATACAGGGGGGTGGACAATGAGCAGTTCTTC.

In its sample, this clone was seen a few times. The chain uses TRBV5-1 and TRBJ2-7, with 7 bases aligning to TRBD2. The J call may be incorrect, as the DNA end agrees better with TRBJ2-5. Germline V lookup: CDR1 SGHRS, CDR2 YFSETQ. This CDR3 has 13 residues. Here the CDR3 reads CASRGGPGETQYF. In DNA, the CDR3 is TGCGCCAGCAGGGGAGGGCCTGGGGAGACCCAGTACTTC.

This chain connects TRBV10-3 to TRBJ2-1; 7 nucleotides align to TRBD2. Germline values: CDR1 ENHRY, CDR2 SYGVKD. The CDR3 consists of 14 residues. The V gene end was trimmed by 4 bases and the J gene end by 6 bases; junction bases not matched to a gene: 6. CDR3 DNA: TGTGCCATCAGTGGCCCCCTAGCGGCCAATGAGCAGTTCTTC. Translating gives CAISGPLAANEQFF.

CDR3 nucleotides: TGTGCCAGCAGCTTATTGGGAGGAGGTGAAGCTTTCTTT. Amino acids: CASSLLGGGEAFF. V gene TRBV7-6 combines with J gene TRBJ1-1, with D unresolved. Trimming shortened V by 2 bases and J by 7 bases, and 11 bases separated the two germline ends. The germline gives CDR1 SGHVS, CDR2 FNYEAQ. The CDR3 runs 13 residues.

The chain combines TRBV4-1 with TRBJ1-4; 7 positions match TRBD1. The CDR3 runs to 20 residues. V shed 0 bases and J 5 bases; nucleotides not matched to a gene: 18. Germline V gene lookup returns CDR1 MGHRA and CDR2 YSYEKL. The CDR3 sequence is CASSQELGGPTGRLNEKLFF. Here the CDR3 DNA reads TGCGCCAGCAGCCAAGAGTTGGGAGGTCCGACAGGGCGATTGAATGAAAAACTGTTTTTT.

The chain is built from TRBV10-3 and TRBJ1-2; D unclear. Trimming shortened V by 3 bases and J by 1 base, and 15 bases separated the two germline ends. CDR1 and CDR2 from the germline V gene are ENHRY and SYGVKD. This CDR3 is 16 amino acids long. The CDR3 DNA is TGTGCCATCAGTGATCAGTATCGGGAGGGTAACTATGGCTACACCTTC. Amino acid sequence: CAISDQYREGNYGYTF.

The J gene is TRBJ1-1, the V gene TRBV6-5; the match to TRBD1 covers 7 bases. CDR3 length equals 16 residues. CDR1 is MNHEY, CDR2 SVGAGI, per germline. The V and J ends lost 2 bases and 4 bases, in that order; junction bases with no gene match: 10. This CDR3 reads CASSYRQGSRSTEAFF. In DNA, the CDR3 is TGTGCCAGCAGTTACAGACAGGGCTCTCGTAGCACTGAAGCTTTCTTT.

This chain links TRBV28 with TRBJ2-2, with TRBD2 matching 8 bases. Germline CDR1 MDHEN, CDR2 SYDVKM. After removal of 3 bases from V and 4 bases from J, the junction contained 10 bases not matched to a gene. CDR3 size: 17 residues. The CDR3 sequence: CASSFPGTSRITGELFF. The CDR3 DNA is TGTGCCAGCAGTTTCCCAGGGACTAGTCGCATCACCGGGGAGCTGTTTTTT.

The genes are TRBV27 and TRBJ2-1, with D possibly matching TRBD2 (6 bases). Trimming removed 3 bases from V and 5 bases from J, with 11 bases in between. CDR1 MNHEY and CDR2 SMNVEV come from the germline V gene (reference sequence). This CDR3 region has 14 residues. The CDR3 sequence is CASSFAGRHNEQFF. As DNA, the CDR3 is TGTGCCAGCAGTTTTGCGGGGCGGCACAATGAGCAGTTCTTC.

This clone was seen once. The genes are TRBV19 and TRBJ2-7; D not resolved. V lost 6 bases and J lost 0, with 9 bases in between. Per the germline V gene, CDR1 is LNHDA and CDR2 is SQIVND (reference sequence). The CDR3 covers 13 residues. The CDR3 region is CASRKQNSYEQYF. In nucleotides, the CDR3 is TGTGCCAGTAGGAAACAGAACTCCTACGAGCAGTACTTC.

This chain connects TRBV6-1 to TRBJ2-7; 8 bases match TRBD2. V lost 10 bases and J lost 13; bases outside the gene matches: 9. This CDR3 is built from 10 residues. Germline V gives CDR1 MNHNS, CDR2 SASEGT. The CDR3 DNA reads TGTGCCACCACCCCGGGACTAGAATACTTC. Translating it yields CATTPGLEYF.

The CDR3 loop is CASRGTEEKLFF. The DNA of the CDR3 is TGTGCCAGTAGGGGCACAGAGGAAAAACTGTTTTTT. The chain has TRBV19 and TRBJ1-4; D unclear. The germline gives CDR1 LNHDA, CDR2 SQIVND (reference sequence). There are 12 residues in the CDR3. Trimming cost V 6 bases and J 8 bases, with 10 bases left between them.

The chain uses TRBV7-2 and TRBJ2-2; D call uncertain. This CDR3 is 14 amino acids long. Germline CDR1 and CDR2: SGHTA and FQGNSA. V lost 0 bases to trimming and J lost 4 bases, with 6 bases between them. The CDR3, as DNA: TGTGCCAGCAGCTTAGCGACAACCACCGGGGAGCTGTTTTTT. This gives the protein CASSLATTTGELFF.

This CDR3 is CASSEGTSGNNEQFF. CDR3 bases: TGTGCCAGCAGTGAAGGGACTAGCGGGAACAATGAGCAGTTCTTC. V is TRBV2 and J is TRBJ2-1, with 12 bases that match TRBD2. The V gene end was trimmed by 1 base and the J gene end by 5 bases; junction bases not matched to a gene: 0. Germline assignment: CDR1 SNHLY and CDR2 FYNNEI. CDR3 length: 15 amino acids.

In its sample, this clone was seen once. The chain has TRBV19 and TRBJ1-4, with TRBD1 matching over 10 bases. The CDR3 is 17 amino acids. Germline CDR1 is LNHDA and CDR2 is SQIVND (reference sequence). The trim removed 4 bases at V and 8 bases at J, leaving 13 bases unmatched. CDR3 bases: TGTGCCAGTAGTACCTTCGGACAGGGGGTAAAAGAAGAAAAACTGTTTTTT. As protein: CASSTFGQGVKEEKLFF.

The chain uses TRBV27 and TRBJ2-2; 8 nucleotides align to TRBD1. The length of the CDR3 is 13 residues. Unmatched junction bases numbered 6, after V lost 6 bases and J lost 9 bases. Germline CDR1 is MNHEY and CDR2 is SMNVEV (reference sequence). This chain's CDR3 is CASSPAGGRELFF. DNA of the CDR3: TGTGCCAGCAGCCCGGCAGGGGGCCGGGAGCTGTTTTTT.

The gene calls are TRBV6-5 and TRBJ1-5, with D perhaps matching TRBD1 (5 bases). Germline V gene sequence: CDR1 MNHEY, CDR2 SVGAGI. V lost 5 bases and J lost 3, with 11 bases in between. This CDR3 comprises 14 residues. The CDR3 nucleotides read TGTGCCAGCAGTGTACAAGGGGCCAATCAGCCCCAGCATTTT. This encodes CASSVQGANQPQHF.

The chain uses TRBV6-5 and TRBJ2-7; 10 positions agree with TRBD1. CDR1 is MNHEY, CDR2 SVGAGI, per germline. V dropped 4 bases and J dropped 6; count of bases not matched to a gene: 3. The CDR3 has 13 residues. The CDR3 region is CASSLDRGVEQYF. The CDR3 nucleotides read TGTGCCAGCAGTTTGGACAGGGGGGTCGAGCAGTACTTC.

The rearrangement joins TRBV9 to TRBJ2-7, with 8 nucleotides matching TRBD1. Trimming cost V 0 bases and J 6 bases; bases outside gene matches: 5. There are 14 residues in the CDR3. Germline V gene sequence: CDR1 SGDLS, CDR2 YYNGEE. The DNA of the CDR3 is TGTGCCAGCAGCGTAGACGTTACAGGGGGCGAGCAGTACTTC. Residues: CASSVDVTGGEQYF.

The chain links TRBV6-4 to TRBJ1-5; D is uncertain. The V end lost 2 bases, the J end lost 6 bases, and 11 bases lay between the germline ends. In germline, CDR1 is MRHNA, CDR2 SNTAGT. The CDR3 runs to 14 residues. Here the CDR3 reads CASSDSSEGQPQHF. CDR3 coding DNA: TGTGCCAGCAGTGACAGCAGTGAGGGTCAGCCCCAGCATTTT.